One T cell receptor (beta chain) is described in this entry. Antigen unknown. In germline, CDR1 is MNHNY, CDR2 SVGAGI (reference sequence). V shed 2 bases and J shed 4 bases, with 11 bases lying between them. The CDR3 length is 14 residues. The sample originates from a study of blood T cells in healthy people across ages. Findings and limits, study-wide: Age brought a roughly linear fall in TCR beta diversity measured per million T cells. The unknown donor CMV status may have confounded expanded clonotype changes.

The sample, roughly 9.5 milliliters of peripheral blood, was drawn from each donor. Together with a sample-barcoded 5' primer, a J-beta primer mix was included in a second PCR lasting about 6 to 12 cycles. TCRdb ran MiXCR on the 5' RACE reads and lists one entry per CDR3 protein. This repertoire shows roughly 1.9 million distinct CDR3 sequences, about 39% found once; its top ten account for 23%. Input material: blood. The chain employs TRBV6-6 and TRBJ1-2, with D possibly TRBD1 on 5 matching bases. The clonotype originates from a human donor in good health. For the CDR3, the DNA is TGTGCCAGCAGTTACGGAGACAGTGCCTATGGCTACACCTTC. Protein: CASSYGDSAYGYTF.